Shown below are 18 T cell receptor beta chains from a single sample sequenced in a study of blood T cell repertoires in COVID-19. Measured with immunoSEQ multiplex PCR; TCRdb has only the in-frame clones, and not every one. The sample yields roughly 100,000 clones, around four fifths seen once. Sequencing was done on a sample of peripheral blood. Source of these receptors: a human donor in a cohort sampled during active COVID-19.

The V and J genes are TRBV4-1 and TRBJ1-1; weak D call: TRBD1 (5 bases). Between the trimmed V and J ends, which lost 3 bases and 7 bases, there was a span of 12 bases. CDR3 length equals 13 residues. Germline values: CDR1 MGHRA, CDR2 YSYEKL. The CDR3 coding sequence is TGCGCCAGCAGCCAGGCAGGGTGGAATGAAGCTTTCTTT. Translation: CASSQAGWNEAFF.

CDR3 nucleotide sequence: TGTGCCAGTAGTATTCCCCGGACAGGAGCGAACACCGGGGAGCTGTTTTTT. This gives the protein CASSIPRTGANTGELFF. V is TRBV19 and J is TRBJ2-2; 7 nucleotides match TRBD1. The germline CDR1 and CDR2 sequences are LNHDA and SQIVND (reference sequence). Trimming at V came to 3 bases and at J to 0 bases, leaving 7 bases not matched to a gene. The CDR3 has 17 amino acids.

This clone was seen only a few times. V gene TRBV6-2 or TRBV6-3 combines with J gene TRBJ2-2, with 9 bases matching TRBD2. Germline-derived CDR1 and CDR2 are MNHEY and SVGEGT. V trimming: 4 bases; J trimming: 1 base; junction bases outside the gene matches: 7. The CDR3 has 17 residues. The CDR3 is CASSLAGVKQNTGELFF. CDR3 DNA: TGTGCCAGCAGTTTAGCGGGGGTTAAGCAGAACACCGGGGAGCTGTTTTTT.

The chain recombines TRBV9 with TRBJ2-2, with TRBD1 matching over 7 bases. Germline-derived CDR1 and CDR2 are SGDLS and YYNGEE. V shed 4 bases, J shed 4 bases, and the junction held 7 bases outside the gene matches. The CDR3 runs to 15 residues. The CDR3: CASSTMTGLTGELFF. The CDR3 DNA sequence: TGTGCCAGCAGCACTATGACAGGGCTCACCGGGGAGCTGTTTTTT.

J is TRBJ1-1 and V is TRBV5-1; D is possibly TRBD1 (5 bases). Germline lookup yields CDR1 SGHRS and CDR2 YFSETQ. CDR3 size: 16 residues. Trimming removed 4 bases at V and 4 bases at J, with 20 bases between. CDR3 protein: CASSPTLQGLGTEAFF. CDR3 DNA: TGCGCCAGCAGCCCAACGCTGCAGGGTCTGGGCACTGAAGCTTTCTTT.

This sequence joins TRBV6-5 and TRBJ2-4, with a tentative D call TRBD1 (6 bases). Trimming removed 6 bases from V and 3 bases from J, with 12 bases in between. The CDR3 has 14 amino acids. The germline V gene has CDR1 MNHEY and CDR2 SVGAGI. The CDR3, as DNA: TGTGCCAGCAGGTCAGGGGACAACAAAAACATTCAGTACTTC. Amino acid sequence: CASRSGDNKNIQYF.

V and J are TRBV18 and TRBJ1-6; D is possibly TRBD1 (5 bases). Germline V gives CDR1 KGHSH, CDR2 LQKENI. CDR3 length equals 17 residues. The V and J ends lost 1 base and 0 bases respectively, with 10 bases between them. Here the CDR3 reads CASSPRGVVSYNSPLHF. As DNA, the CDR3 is TGTGCCAGCTCACCACGGGGCGTCGTCTCCTATAATTCACCCCTCCACTTT.

CDR3 region: CAWSRDTGNGIYF. As DNA, the CDR3 is TGTGCCTGGTCCCGGGACACCGGGAATGGCATATATTTT. The gene calls are TRBV30 and TRBJ1-3, with a tentative D call TRBD1 (6 bases). Germline loops: CDR1 GTSNPN, CDR2 SVGIG (reference sequence). The V end was cut by 5 bases, the J end by 12 bases, with 20 bases between. The CDR3 has 13 residues.

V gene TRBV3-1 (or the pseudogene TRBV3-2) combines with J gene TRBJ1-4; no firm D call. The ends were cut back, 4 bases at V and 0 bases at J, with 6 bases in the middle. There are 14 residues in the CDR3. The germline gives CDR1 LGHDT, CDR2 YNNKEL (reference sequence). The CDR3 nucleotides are TGTGCCAGCAGCCTTAGATCAACTAATGAAAAACTGTTTTTT. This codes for CASSLRSTNEKLFF.

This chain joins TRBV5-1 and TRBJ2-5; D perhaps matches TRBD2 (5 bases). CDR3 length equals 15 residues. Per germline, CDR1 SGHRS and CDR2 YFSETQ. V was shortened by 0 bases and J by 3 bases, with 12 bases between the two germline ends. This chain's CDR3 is CASSLAFRREETQYF. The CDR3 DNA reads TGCGCCAGCAGCTTGGCCTTCAGGCGGGAAGAGACCCAGTACTTC.

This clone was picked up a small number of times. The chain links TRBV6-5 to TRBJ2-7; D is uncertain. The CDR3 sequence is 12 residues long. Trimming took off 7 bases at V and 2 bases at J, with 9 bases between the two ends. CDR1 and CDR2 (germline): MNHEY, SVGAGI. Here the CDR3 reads CASKETAYEQYF. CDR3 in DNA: TGTGCCAGCAAGGAAACAGCCTACGAGCAGTACTTC.

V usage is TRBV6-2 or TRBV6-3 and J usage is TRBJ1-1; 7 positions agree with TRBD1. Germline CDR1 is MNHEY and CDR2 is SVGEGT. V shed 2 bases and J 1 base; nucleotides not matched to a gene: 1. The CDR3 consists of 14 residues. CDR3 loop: CASSYGTENTEAFF. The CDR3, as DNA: TGTGCCAGCAGTTACGGGACAGAGAACACTGAAGCTTTCTTT.

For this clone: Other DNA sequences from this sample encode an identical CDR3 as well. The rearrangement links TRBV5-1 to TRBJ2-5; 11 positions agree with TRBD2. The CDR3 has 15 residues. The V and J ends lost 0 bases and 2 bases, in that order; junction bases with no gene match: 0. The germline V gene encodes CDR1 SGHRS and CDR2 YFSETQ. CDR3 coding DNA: TGCGCCAGCAGCTTGGGACTAGCGGGACAAGAGACCCAGTACTTC. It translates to CASSLGLAGQETQYF.

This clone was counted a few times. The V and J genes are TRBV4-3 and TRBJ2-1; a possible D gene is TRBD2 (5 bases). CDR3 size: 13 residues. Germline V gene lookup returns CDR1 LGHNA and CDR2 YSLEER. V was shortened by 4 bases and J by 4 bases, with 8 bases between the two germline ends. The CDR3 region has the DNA TGCGCCAGCAGCCCTCGGACTTACAATGAGCAGTTCTTC. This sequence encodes CASSPRTYNEQFF.

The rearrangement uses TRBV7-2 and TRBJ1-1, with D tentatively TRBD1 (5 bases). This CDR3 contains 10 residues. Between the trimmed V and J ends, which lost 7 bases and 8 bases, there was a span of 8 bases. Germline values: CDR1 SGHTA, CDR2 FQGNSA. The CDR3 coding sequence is TGTGCCAGCAAGGGGTCGGAAGCTTTCTTT. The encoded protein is CASKGSEAFF. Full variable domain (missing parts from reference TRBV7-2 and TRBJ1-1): GAGVSQSPSNKVTEKGKDVELRCDPISGHTALYWYRQSLGQGLEFLIYFQGNSAPDKSGLPSDRFSAERTGGSVSTLTIQRTQQEDSAVYLCASKGSEAFFGQGTRLTVV.

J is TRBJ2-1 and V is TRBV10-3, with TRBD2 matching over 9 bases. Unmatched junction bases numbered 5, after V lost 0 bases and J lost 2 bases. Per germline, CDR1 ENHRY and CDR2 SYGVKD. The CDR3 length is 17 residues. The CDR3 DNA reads TGTGCCATCAGTGAGTCGATCAGCGGGGGGACCTACAATGAGCAGTTCTTC. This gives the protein CAISESISGGTYNEQFF.

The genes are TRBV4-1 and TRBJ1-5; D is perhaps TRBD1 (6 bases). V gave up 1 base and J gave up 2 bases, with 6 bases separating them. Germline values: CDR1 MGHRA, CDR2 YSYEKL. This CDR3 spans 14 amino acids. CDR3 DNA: TGCGCCAGCAGCCAAGGGACAGGCAATCAGCCCCAGCATTTT. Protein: CASSQGTGNQPQHF.

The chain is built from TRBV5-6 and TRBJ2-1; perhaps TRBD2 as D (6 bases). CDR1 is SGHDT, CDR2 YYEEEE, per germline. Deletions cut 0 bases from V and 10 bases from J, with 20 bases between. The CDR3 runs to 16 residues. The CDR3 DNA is TGTGCCAGCAGCTTGGTCAAGGACTATCTGGCCGGGGAGCAGTTCTTC. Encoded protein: CASSLVKDYLAGEQFF.